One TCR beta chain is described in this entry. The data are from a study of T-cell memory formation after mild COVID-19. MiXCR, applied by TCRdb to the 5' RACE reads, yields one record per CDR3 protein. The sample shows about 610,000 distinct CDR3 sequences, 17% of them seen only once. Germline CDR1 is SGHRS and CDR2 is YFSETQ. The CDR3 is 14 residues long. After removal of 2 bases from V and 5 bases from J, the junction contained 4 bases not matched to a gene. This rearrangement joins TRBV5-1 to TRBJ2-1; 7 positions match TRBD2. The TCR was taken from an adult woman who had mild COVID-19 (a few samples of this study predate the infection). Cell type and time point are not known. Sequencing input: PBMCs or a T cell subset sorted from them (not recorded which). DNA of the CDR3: TGCGCCAGCAGCTTAGCTAGCGGCCACAATGAGCAGTTCTTC. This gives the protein CASSLASGHNEQFF. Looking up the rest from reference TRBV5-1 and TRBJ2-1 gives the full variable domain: KAGVTQTPRYLIKTRGQQVTLSCSPISGHRSVSWYQQTPGQGLQFLFEYFSETQRNKGNFPGRFSGRQFSNSRSEMNVSTLELGDSALYLCASSLASGHNEQFFGPGTRLTVL.